This T cell receptor (beta chain) was sequenced during a study of blood T cell repertoires in COVID-19. Data came from immunoSEQ multiplex PCR; TCRdb stores just in-frame clones and leaves some out. This table has some 390,000 clones, about 90% appearing once. For this clone: The sample holds other DNA sequences that translate to the same CDR3.

This clonotype was obtained from a woman aged 60 to 75 with COVID-19, enrolled during active disease. The sequenced sample was peripheral blood.

CDR3 nucleotide sequence: TGCAGCGTTGGGCGGGAGCAGTTCTTC. Protein sequence: CSVGREQFF. The chain is built from TRBV29-1 and TRBJ2-1; unclear D gene. The CDR3 consists of 9 residues. With 4 bases removed from V and 10 bases from J, the gap between germline ends came to 5 bases. Per germline, CDR1 SQVTM and CDR2 ANQGSEA.